Below, 4 T cell receptor beta chains from the same sample are listed, as sequenced in a study of T-cell memory formation after mild COVID-19. In TCRdb, the 5' RACE reads were re-called with MiXCR into one record per CDR3 protein. Here the sample spans a few hundred thousand distinct CDR3 sequences, 20% to 30% being singletons. Sample: PBMCs or a T cell subset sorted from them (not recorded which). The origin of the receptors is an adult woman who had mild COVID-19 (a few samples of this study predate the infection). Cell type and time point are not known.

The genes are TRBV5-1 and TRBJ2-7; TRBD1 aligns across 10 bases. CDR3 size: 16 residues. J was trimmed by 3 bases and V by 4 bases; bases with no gene match: 10. The V gene's germline CDR1 is SGHRS and CDR2 YFSETQ. The CDR3 DNA sequence: TGCGCCAGCAGCCCCGGACCGGGACAGGGGTTCTACGAGCAGTACTTC. Amino acids: CASSPGPGQGFYEQYF.

The rearrangement uses TRBV29-1 and TRBJ2-7, with 10 bases identical to TRBD1. Germline assignment: CDR1 SQVTM and CDR2 ANQGSEA. The CDR3 extends over 14 amino acids. Trimming cost V 6 bases and J 9 bases; bases outside gene matches: 14. CDR3 bases: TGCAGCGTAGACCGGGACAGGGGAGGCGTGGCGCAGTACTTC. Encoded protein: CSVDRDRGGVAQYF.

The chain recombines TRBV6-1 with TRBJ2-5; 7 bases map to TRBD1. Germline V lookup: CDR1 MNHNS, CDR2 SASEGT. After removal of 2 bases from V and 3 bases from J, the junction contained 3 bases not matched to a gene. The CDR3 totals 14 residues. CDR3 in DNA: TGTGCCAGCAGTGAAATGGGGACAGAAGAGACCCAGTACTTC. As protein: CASSEMGTEETQYF.

CDR3 in amino acids: CANEVAGVTDTQYF. The CDR3 DNA follows: TGTGCCAACGAGGTAGCGGGGGTGACAGATACGCAGTATTTT. This chain joins TRBV30 and TRBJ2-3; 9 nucleotides line up with TRBD2. The germline V gene has CDR1 GTSNPN and CDR2 SVGIG (reference sequence). The V and J ends lost 8 bases and 3 bases, in that order; junction bases with no gene match: 9. This CDR3 has 14 amino acids. Using reference TRBV30 and TRBJ2-3 for the parts outside the CDR3, the full variable domain is SQTIHQWPATLVQPVGSPLSLECTVEGTSNPNLYWYRQAAGRGLQLLFYSVGIGQISSEVPQNLSASRPQDRQFILSSKKLLLSDSGFYLCANEVAGVTDTQYFGPGTRLTVL.